One and the same sample provided the 31 T cell receptor beta chains below, sequenced in a study. TCRdb redid the calling of the RT-PCR reads with MiXCR, one entry per CDR3 protein. Here the sample spans about 700,000 distinct CDR3 sequences, more than 13% being singletons. Sequenced sample: memory CD4+ T cells from blood. The receptors come from a female donor in good health, serving as a healthy control.

This clonotype was recorded a few times. This chain uses TRBV28 with TRBJ1-5; TRBD1 is a possible D gene (5 bases). This CDR3 contains 14 residues. Germline lookup yields CDR1 MDHEN and CDR2 SYDVKM. Trimming left V 5 bases short and J 6 bases short, with 14 bases between. This CDR3 reads CASSRPGSSQPQHF. The DNA of the CDR3 is TGTGCCAGCAGTCGCCCAGGGTCGTCTCAGCCCCAGCATTTT.

This rearrangement joins TRBV6-1 to TRBJ1-2, with TRBD1 as a possible D gene (6 bases). The germline V gene encodes CDR1 MNHNS and CDR2 SASEGT. The CDR3 length is 15 residues. V was cut by 6 bases and J by 3 bases, with 17 bases left in between. The CDR3: CASRWGYKGDYGYTF. The CDR3, as DNA: TGTGCCAGCAGATGGGGTTATAAGGGGGACTATGGCTACACCTTC.

This clonotype turned up a few times. The chain uses TRBV4-3 and TRBJ2-1; D is ambiguous. Trimming removed 1 base at V and 3 bases at J, with 10 bases between. Germline CDR1 is LGHNA and CDR2 is YSLEER. This CDR3 has 15 amino acids. DNA for the CDR3: TGCGCCAGCAGCCAAGGTGAGCAGAGCTACAATGAGCAGTTCTTC. It specifies CASSQGEQSYNEQFF.

This clonotype was counted between two and nine times. This rearrangement joins TRBV5-1 to TRBJ2-7; TRBD1 agrees at 8 bases. The germline gives CDR1 SGHRS, CDR2 YFSETQ. The CDR3 loop spans 15 amino acids. After removal of 0 bases from V and 2 bases from J, the junction contained 4 bases not matched to a gene. This CDR3 reads CASSLGTGQAYEQYF. In DNA form, the CDR3 reads TGCGCCAGCAGCTTGGGGACAGGGCAGGCCTACGAGCAGTACTTC. The full variable domain, in which reference TRBV5-1 and TRBJ2-7 provide the parts outside the CDR3, is KAGVTQTPRYLIKTRGQQVTLSCSPISGHRSVSWYQQTPGQGLQFLFEYFSETQRNKGNFPGRFSGRQFSNSRSEMNVSTLELGDSALYLCASSLGTGQAYEQYFGPGTRLTVT.

The rearrangement links TRBV15 to TRBJ2-1, with D perhaps TRBD1 (7 bases). The CDR3 loop spans 15 amino acids. V lost 0 bases and J 4 bases, leaving 10 bases between the germline ends. The germline V gene encodes CDR1 LNHNV and CDR2 YYDKDF (reference sequence). This chain's CDR3 is CATSRDRGEYNEQFF. In DNA form, the CDR3 reads TGTGCCACCAGCAGAGACAGGGGGGAATACAATGAGCAGTTCTTC.

This clonotype has ten or more counts. The chain uses TRBV12-3 or TRBV12-4 and TRBJ2-7, with TRBD2 matching over 8 bases. The V and J ends lost 1 base and 4 bases, in that order; junction bases with no gene match: 6. CDR3 length equals 15 residues. CDR3 nucleotide sequence: TGTGCCAGCAGTTTAGACCTAGCGGGTGGTTACGAGCAGTACTTC. Its translation: CASSLDLAGGYEQYF.

The chain couples TRBV20-1 to TRBJ2-1; the match to TRBD1 covers 8 bases. The germline gives CDR1 DFQATT, CDR2 SNEGSKA (reference sequence). This CDR3 has 16 amino acids. With V trimmed by 0 bases and J by 4 bases, 8 bases remained unmatched. The CDR3 coding sequence is TGCAGTGCTAGAGATCAACGGCAGGGGGCTTACAATGAGCAGTTCTTC. Translation gives CSARDQRQGAYNEQFF.

This clonotype was found many times. The chain links TRBV6-5 to TRBJ2-2, with 8 bases matching TRBD1. The CDR3 spans 14 residues. V dropped 5 bases and J dropped 3; count of bases not matched to a gene: 2. The V gene's germline CDR1 is MNHEY and CDR2 SVGAGI. The CDR3 spells CASSPGQDTGELFF. Here the CDR3 DNA reads TGTGCCAGCAGTCCGGGACAGGACACCGGGGAGCTGTTTTTT.

This clonotype was seen repeatedly, ten times or more. V usage is TRBV7-3 and J usage is TRBJ2-7; D unclear. Germline V gene sequence: CDR1 SGHTA, CDR2 FQGTGA. CDR3 size: 15 residues. Trimming shortened V by 1 base and J by 3 bases, and 13 bases separated the two germline ends. CDR3 coding DNA: TGTGCCAGCAGCTTAAACCCTCAGCTAGACTACGAGCAGTACTTC. Protein sequence: CASSLNPQLDYEQYF.

There are a few counts of this clonotype. The rearrangement links TRBV5-1 to TRBJ1-2; D remains unclear. The CDR3 is 13 residues long. V was cut by 5 bases and J by 6 bases, with 14 bases left in between. CDR1 and CDR2 from the germline V gene are SGHRS and YFSETQ. The CDR3 DNA is TGCGCCAGCAGACCCAACTCGGCGGATGGCTACACCTTC. Translating gives CASRPNSADGYTF.

The rearrangement uses TRBV24-1 and TRBJ2-6, with D possibly matching TRBD1 (6 bases). Per the germline V gene, CDR1 is KGHDR and CDR2 is SFDVKD. Trimming took off 3 bases at V and 0 bases at J, with 11 bases between the two ends. CDR3 length equals 17 residues. CDR3 DNA sequence: TGTGCCACCAGTGATGGGGGCTTCAGCTCTGGGGCCAACGTCCTGACTTTC. This gives the protein CATSDGGFSSGANVLTF.

The chain employs TRBV27 and TRBJ2-7; tentative D call: TRBD2 (5 bases). Germline V CDR1 and CDR2: MNHEY, SMNVEV (reference sequence). The ends were cut back, 4 bases at V and 3 bases at J, with 13 bases in the middle. The CDR3 loop spans 14 amino acids. CDR3 sequence reads: CASSWSTGDYEQYF. CDR3 in DNA: TGTGCCAGCAGTTGGAGCACCGGGGACTACGAGCAGTACTTC.

This clonotype was found many times. The chain links TRBV6-5 to TRBJ1-1; TRBD1 is a possible D gene (6 bases). The V gene lost 2 bases and the J gene lost 2 bases, with 15 bases spanning the gap. The CDR3 has 16 residues. In germline, CDR1 is MNHEY, CDR2 SVGAGI. CDR3 protein: CASSYREQGINTEAFF. CDR3 bases: TGTGCCAGCAGTTACAGAGAACAGGGAATAAACACTGAAGCTTTCTTT.

This clonotype came up once. The rearrangement links TRBV25-1 to TRBJ1-2; tentative D call: TRBD1 (6 bases). V was pared by 3 bases and J by 1 base, with 21 bases between. The germline gives CDR1 MGHDK, CDR2 SYGVNS. The CDR3 covers 18 residues. CDR3 DNA sequence: TGTGCCAGCAGTGAGGGGGGGCTGAACATTTTTGTTAACTATGGCTACACCTTC. Its protein is CASSEGGLNIFVNYGYTF.

This clonotype has more than one count but fewer than ten. CDR3 sequence reads: CASSPTISEQYF. Written as DNA, the CDR3 is TGTGCCAGCAGTCCCACCATTAGCGAGCAGTACTTC. V and J are TRBV28 and TRBJ2-7; D unresolved. The ends were cut back, 5 bases at V and 6 bases at J, with 11 bases in the middle. This CDR3 has 12 residues. In germline, CDR1 is MDHEN, CDR2 SYDVKM. Supplemented by reference TRBV28 and TRBJ2-7, the full variable domain reads DVKVTQSSRYLVKRTGEKVFLECVQDMDHENMFWYRQDPGLGLRLIYFSYDVKMKEKGDIPEGYSVSREKKERFSLILESASTNQTSMYLCASSPTISEQYFGPGTRLTVT.

The CDR3 sequence: CASSYPGQVLIGGSAEAFF. In DNA form, the CDR3 reads TGTGCCAGCAGTTATCCGGGACAAGTTTTAATCGGTGGTTCAGCTGAAGCTTTCTTT. The J gene is TRBJ1-1, the V gene TRBV6-6; TRBD1 might be the D (6 bases). Germline V gene sequence: CDR1 MNHNY, CDR2 SVGAGI (reference sequence). The CDR3 spans 19 residues. Trimming took off 3 bases at V and 6 bases at J, with 29 bases between the two ends.

V usage is TRBV6-2 or TRBV6-3 and J usage is TRBJ1-1, with no clear D. Trimming pared 4 bases from V and 7 bases from J, leaving 13 bases between. Germline V CDR1 and CDR2: MNHEY, SVGEGT. There are 13 residues in the CDR3. As DNA, the CDR3 is TGTGCCAGCAGTTCCTCTGGCGGGGTTGAAGCTTTCTTT. Translation gives CASSSSGGVEAFF.

The rearrangement links TRBV3-1 to TRBJ2-7, with D perhaps matching TRBD1 (5 bases). The CDR3 has 15 residues. The germline V gene has CDR1 LGHDT and CDR2 YNNKEL (reference sequence). The V end lost 2 bases, the J end lost 7 bases, and 18 bases lay between the germline ends. As DNA, the CDR3 is TGTGCCAGCAGCCAAAGGGGCCACCCTGCGCGGGAGCAGTACTTC. It translates to CASSQRGHPAREQYF.

This sequence joins TRBV10-3 and TRBJ1-1, with 9 nucleotides matching TRBD1. Germline V gene lookup returns CDR1 ENHRY and CDR2 SYGVKD. V trimming: 0 bases; J trimming: 4 bases; junction bases outside the gene matches: 12. This CDR3 contains 18 residues. CDR3 sequence: CAISESGTGREGGTEAFF. In nucleotides, the CDR3 is TGTGCCATCAGTGAGTCCGGGACAGGGCGAGAGGGGGGCACTGAAGCTTTCTTT.

This clonotype showed up many times. This sequence joins TRBV24-1 and TRBJ2-1, with a possible D match to TRBD1 (6 bases). Between the trimmed V and J ends, which lost 3 bases and 7 bases, there was a span of 15 bases. The CDR3 runs to 15 residues. Per the germline V gene, CDR1 is KGHDR and CDR2 is SFDVKD. This chain's CDR3 is CATSDIRTAANEQFF. CDR3 sequence (DNA): TGTGCCACCAGTGATATACGGACAGCCGCGAATGAGCAGTTCTTC.

CDR3 residues: CASSQPGTSGSEQYF. The CDR3 DNA sequence: TGTGCCAGCAGTCAACCCGGGACTAGCGGGAGTGAGCAGTACTTC. The V gene is TRBV12-3 or TRBV12-4, the J gene TRBJ2-7, with TRBD2 matching 14 bases. V lost 5 bases, J lost 7 bases, and 7 bases stayed unmatched. The CDR3 extends over 15 amino acids.

The chain employs TRBV20-1 and TRBJ1-1, with a tentative D call TRBD1 (5 bases). There are 12 residues in the CDR3. Per the germline V gene, CDR1 is DFQATT and CDR2 is SNEGSKA (reference sequence). Trimming removed 5 bases from V and 7 bases from J, with 14 bases in between. CDR3: CSAPQGFSEAFF. The CDR3 DNA follows: TGCAGTGCTCCTCAGGGATTCAGTGAAGCTTTCTTT.

DNA of the CDR3: TGTGCCAGCAGACATACAGGACCAGAGACCCAGTACTTC. It encodes CASRHTGPETQYF. V usage is TRBV12-3 or TRBV12-4 and J usage is TRBJ2-5; TRBD1 might be the D (5 bases). This CDR3 is 13 amino acids long. V was pared by 6 bases and J by 4 bases, with 12 bases between.

The genes are TRBV19 and TRBJ2-7, with D perhaps TRBD2 (6 bases). V was shortened by 6 bases and J by 2 bases, with 14 bases between the two germline ends. Germline loops: CDR1 LNHDA, CDR2 SQIVND (reference sequence). The CDR3 has 14 amino acids. The CDR3 DNA sequence: TGTGCCAGTAGCTCGGCGGGGCCACCCTACGAGCAGTACTTC. It specifies CASSSAGPPYEQYF.

V gene TRBV7-9 combines with J gene TRBJ2-3; 7 bases fit TRBD2. The length of the CDR3 is 14 residues. The V gene's germline CDR1 is SEHNR and CDR2 FQNEAQ (reference sequence). Trimming at V came to 10 bases and at J to 5 bases, leaving 12 bases not matched to a gene. The CDR3 reads CATGGAGNRDTQYF. The CDR3 DNA is TGTGCCACCGGAGGAGCGGGGAACAGAGATACGCAGTATTTT. Full variable domain (remainder filled in from reference TRBV7-9 and TRBJ2-3): DTGVSQNPRHKITKRGQNVTFRCDPISEHNRLYWYRQTLGQGPEFLTYFQNEAQLEKSRLLSDRFSAERPKGSFSTLEIQRTEQGDSAMYLCATGGAGNRDTQYFGPGTRLTVL.

V and J are TRBV20-1 and TRBJ2-7, with 8 positions matching TRBD1. V was clipped by 4 bases and J by 5 bases; unmatched bases: 7. CDR3 length: 13 residues. The germline V gene encodes CDR1 DFQATT and CDR2 SNEGSKA (reference sequence). The CDR3 loop reads CSAIGQGDNEQYF. The DNA of the CDR3 is TGCAGTGCTATCGGACAGGGTGACAACGAGCAGTACTTC.

This clonotype was detected a few times. The chain carries TRBV20-1 and TRBJ1-5; no definite D call. Germline-derived CDR1 and CDR2 are DFQATT and SNEGSKA (reference sequence). The CDR3 is made up of 14 amino acids. Trimming stripped 3 bases from V and 0 bases from J, with 9 bases between. CDR3 sequence: CSARGAGSNQPQHF. In DNA form, the CDR3 reads TGCAGTGCTAGGGGCGCAGGTAGCAATCAGCCCCAGCATTTT.

This chain connects TRBV15 to TRBJ2-5; 10 bases line up with TRBD2. V lost 4 bases to trimming and J lost 4 bases; unmatched junction nucleotides: 9. CDR1 is LNHNV and CDR2 is YYDKDF in the germline V gene (reference sequence). This CDR3 has 16 residues. CDR3 amino acids: CATSTSGRVRGETQYF. The CDR3 DNA reads as TGTGCCACCAGCACTAGCGGGAGAGTCCGCGGAGAGACCCAGTACTTC.

This clonotype has only a few counts. The chain combines TRBV6-1 with TRBJ1-5, with 7 bases that match TRBD1. Trimming took 0 bases from V and 0 from J; bases not matched to a gene: 2. This CDR3 contains 16 residues. Germline lookup yields CDR1 MNHNS and CDR2 SASEGT. The CDR3 sequence is CASSEAAGGSNQPQHF. CDR3 sequence (DNA): TGTGCCAGCAGTGAAGCGGCAGGGGGTAGCAATCAGCCCCAGCATTTT.

This clonotype has at least ten counts. The chain combines TRBV29-1 with TRBJ1-2; 7 positions agree with TRBD1. This CDR3 is 12 amino acids long. Germline V gene data show CDR1 as SQVTM and CDR2 as ANQGSEA. The trim removed 2 bases at V and 8 bases at J, leaving 5 bases unmatched. CDR3 residues: CSVESPGGGYTF. Written as DNA, the CDR3 is TGCAGCGTTGAATCCCCAGGGGGAGGCTACACCTTC.

This clonotype was counted a few times. This sequence joins TRBV7-2 and TRBJ1-6; 7 bases map to TRBD1. The germline gives CDR1 SGHTA, CDR2 FQGNSA. This CDR3 contains 15 residues. The V gene end was trimmed by 5 bases and the J gene end by 6 bases; junction bases not matched to a gene: 7. CDR3 sequence reads: CASSAGQGVNSPLHF. The CDR3 bases are TGTGCCAGCAGCGCGGGTCAGGGGGTTAATTCACCCCTCCACTTT.